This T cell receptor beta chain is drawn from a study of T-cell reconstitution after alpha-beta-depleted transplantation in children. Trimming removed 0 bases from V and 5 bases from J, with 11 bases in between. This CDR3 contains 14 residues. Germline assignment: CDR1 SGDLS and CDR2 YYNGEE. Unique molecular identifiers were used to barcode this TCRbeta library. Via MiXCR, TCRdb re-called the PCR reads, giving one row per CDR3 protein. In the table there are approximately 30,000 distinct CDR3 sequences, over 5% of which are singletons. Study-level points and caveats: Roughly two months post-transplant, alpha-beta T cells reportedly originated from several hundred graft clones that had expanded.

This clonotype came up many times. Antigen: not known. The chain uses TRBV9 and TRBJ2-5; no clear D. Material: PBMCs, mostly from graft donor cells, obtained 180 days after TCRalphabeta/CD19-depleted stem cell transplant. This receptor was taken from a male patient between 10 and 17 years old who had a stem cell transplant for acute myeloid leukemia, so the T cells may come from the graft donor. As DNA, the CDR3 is TGTGCCAGCAGCGTAGCCTTGTTGGGGGAGACCCAGTACTTC. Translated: CASSVALLGETQYF.